The rows below give T cell receptor beta chains drawn from one sample of a study of T cell responses to AZD1222 COVID-19 vaccine. Data came from immunoSEQ multiplex PCR; TCRdb stores just in-frame clones and leaves some out. The sample has some 200,000 clones, about 92% seen once. Specimen: peripheral blood, collected on day 0 of AZD1222 vaccination. The receptors were gathered from an adult in good health. Each CDR3 is given with its conserved first and last residue. The order of the fields is D gene, V gene, clone size, J gene, CDR3 DNA, CDR3 protein. The D gene is left open where the match is weak. Clone sizes are given selectively: once, few, many, or a class where the clone is expanded.

d_call: -
v_call: TRBV18
clone_size: -
j_call: TRBJ2-2
cdr3_nt: TGTGCCAGCTCACCAGGGTCCGCCGGGGAGCTGTTTTTT
cdr3_aa: CASSPGSAGELFF

d_call: TRBD1
v_call: TRBV7-2
clone_size: -
j_call: TRBJ2-7
cdr3_nt: TGTGCCAGCAGCTCAGGGGGGACAGGTCGAGAGCAGTACTTC
cdr3_aa: CASSSGGTGREQYF

d_call: TRBD2
v_call: TRBV10-2
clone_size: -
j_call: TRBJ2-1
cdr3_nt: TGCGCCAGCAGCGTAGCGGGAGCCAATGAGCAGTTCTTC
cdr3_aa: CASSVAGANEQFF

d_call: TRBD1
v_call: TRBV24-1
clone_size: few
j_call: TRBJ2-1
cdr3_nt: TGTGCCACCAGTTCCGACAGGGGATCCTACAATGAGCAGTTCTTC
cdr3_aa: CATSSDRGSYNEQFF

d_call: TRBD1
v_call: TRBV27
clone_size: -
j_call: TRBJ1-6
cdr3_nt: TGTGCCAGCAGTCGTACAGGGGATTCACCCCTCCACTTT
cdr3_aa: CASSRTGDSPLHF

d_call: -
v_call: TRBV10-2
clone_size: -
j_call: TRBJ1-2
cdr3_nt: TGCGCCAGCGGACAGAATTATGGCTACACCTTC
cdr3_aa: CASGQNYGYTF

d_call: -
v_call: TRBV2
clone_size: -
j_call: TRBJ1-2
cdr3_nt: TGTGCCAGCAGTGAAGTGACCGTATACTATGGCTACACCTTC
cdr3_aa: CASSEVTVYYGYTF

d_call: -
v_call: TRBV29-1
clone_size: -
j_call: TRBJ1-5
cdr3_nt: TGCAGCGTTGAAGCGGCGACCGGGGGGCCCCAGCATTTT
cdr3_aa: CSVEAATGGPQHF

d_call: -
v_call: TRBV5-1
clone_size: -
j_call: TRBJ2-1
cdr3_nt: TGCGCCAGCAGCTTGTCTGGGACTTCCCGTTCGACCTACAATGAGCAGTTCTTC
cdr3_aa: CASSLSGTSRSTYNEQFF

d_call: -
v_call: TRBV6-5
clone_size: -
j_call: TRBJ1-6
cdr3_nt: TGTGCCAGCCAGGCGGGGAGCTCCTATAATTCACCCCTCCACTTT
cdr3_aa: CASQAGSSYNSPLHF

d_call: TRBD2
v_call: TRBV11-3
clone_size: -
j_call: TRBJ2-1
cdr3_nt: TGTGCCAGCAGCCCCGGACTAGCGGGAGTCTACAATGAGCAGTTCTTC
cdr3_aa: CASSPGLAGVYNEQFF

d_call: -
v_call: TRBV4-3
clone_size: -
j_call: TRBJ2-2
cdr3_nt: TGCGCCAGCAGCCTAATGACTGAAACCGGGGAGCTGTTTTTT
cdr3_aa: CASSLMTETGELFF

d_call: -
v_call: TRBV9
clone_size: -
j_call: TRBJ1-3
cdr3_nt: TGTGCCAGCAGCCACCCTCCTGGAAACACCATATATTTT
cdr3_aa: CASSHPPGNTIYF

d_call: TRBD1
v_call: TRBV5-5
clone_size: -
j_call: TRBJ2-6
cdr3_nt: TGTGCCAGCAGCTTGGGCAGGACAGGGCCCTTCTCTGGGGCCAACGTCCTGACTTTC
cdr3_aa: CASSLGRTGPFSGANVLTF

d_call: -
v_call: TRBV3-1/TRBV3-2
clone_size: -
j_call: TRBJ1-6
cdr3_nt: TGTGCGGGCCCTAGTCTTCCACGAACTGTATATAATTCACCCCTCCACTTT
cdr3_aa: CAGPSLPRTVYNSPLHF

d_call: -
v_call: TRBV6-5
clone_size: -
j_call: TRBJ1-1
cdr3_nt: TGTGCCAGCAGCCATAGGGGGGAGACTGAAGCTTTCTTT
cdr3_aa: CASSHRGETEAFF

d_call: -
v_call: TRBV5-4
clone_size: -
j_call: TRBJ2-3
cdr3_nt: TGTGCCAGCAGCTTTCAGGGAGGCACAGATACGCAGTATTTT
cdr3_aa: CASSFQGGTDTQYF

d_call: -
v_call: TRBV4-3
clone_size: -
j_call: TRBJ1-5
cdr3_nt: TGCGCCAGCAGCCAAGAACCACAGAGCAATCAGCCCCAGCATTTT
cdr3_aa: CASSQEPQSNQPQHF

d_call: -
v_call: TRBV19
clone_size: -
j_call: TRBJ1-5
cdr3_nt: TGTGCCAGTAAGCGGAGTAGCAATCAGCCCCAGCATTTT
cdr3_aa: CASKRSSNQPQHF

d_call: -
v_call: TRBV6-5
clone_size: -
j_call: TRBJ2-2
cdr3_nt: TGTGCCAGCAGCCCCTTGGAGACACACACCGGGGAGCTGTTTTTT
cdr3_aa: CASSPLETHTGELFF

d_call: TRBD1
v_call: TRBV27
clone_size: -
j_call: TRBJ1-1
cdr3_nt: TGTGCCAGCAGTTTCCTCTCGACAGGGATGAACACTGAAGCTTTCTTT
cdr3_aa: CASSFLSTGMNTEAFF

d_call: TRBD1
v_call: TRBV7-2
clone_size: -
j_call: TRBJ1-5
cdr3_nt: TGTGCCAGCAGCTCCATCGACGGACAGGGGGTGTTTCAGCCCCAGCATTTT
cdr3_aa: CASSSIDGQGVFQPQHF

d_call: -
v_call: TRBV10-2
clone_size: -
j_call: TRBJ1-2
cdr3_nt: TGCGCCAGCAGTGGGACGGCAGGGAACTATGGCTACACCTTC
cdr3_aa: CASSGTAGNYGYTF

d_call: -
v_call: TRBV10-3
clone_size: -
j_call: TRBJ2-3
cdr3_nt: TGTGCCATCACCCAGAGTAGCAGAAGCACAGATACGCAGTATTTT
cdr3_aa: CAITQSSRSTDTQYF

d_call: -
v_call: TRBV5-4
clone_size: -
j_call: TRBJ1-1
cdr3_nt: TGTGCCAGCAGCTTGGACCTTGTCTCTGAAGCTTTCTTT
cdr3_aa: CASSLDLVSEAFF

d_call: -
v_call: TRBV27
clone_size: -
j_call: TRBJ1-4
cdr3_nt: TGTGCCAGCAGTTTTTCCGCCCTAAGCGGAGAAAAACTGTTTTTT
cdr3_aa: CASSFSALSGEKLFF